This note documents a single T cell receptor (beta chain) sequence. Here immunoSEQ multiplex PCR was the method, and the copy in TCRdb shows in-frame clones only, minus some. The sample lists tens of thousands of clones; 90% to 95% were seen once. This specimen belongs to a study of T cell changes during pregnancy in multiple sclerosis. The sequence was collected from a female donor with multiple sclerosis, enrolled in a pregnancy study. The source material was peripheral blood, sampled in the third trimester of pregnancy.

CDR3 amino acids: CASSLPIAGERTDTQYF. Here the CDR3 DNA reads TGTGCCAGCAGTTTACCGATAGCGGGAGAGAGAACAGATACGCAGTATTTT. The chain uses TRBV28 and TRBJ2-3; 9 nucleotides line up with TRBD2. Germline V lookup: CDR1 MDHEN, CDR2 SYDVKM. The trim removed 2 bases at V and 3 bases at J, leaving 9 bases unmatched. The CDR3 is made up of 17 amino acids.